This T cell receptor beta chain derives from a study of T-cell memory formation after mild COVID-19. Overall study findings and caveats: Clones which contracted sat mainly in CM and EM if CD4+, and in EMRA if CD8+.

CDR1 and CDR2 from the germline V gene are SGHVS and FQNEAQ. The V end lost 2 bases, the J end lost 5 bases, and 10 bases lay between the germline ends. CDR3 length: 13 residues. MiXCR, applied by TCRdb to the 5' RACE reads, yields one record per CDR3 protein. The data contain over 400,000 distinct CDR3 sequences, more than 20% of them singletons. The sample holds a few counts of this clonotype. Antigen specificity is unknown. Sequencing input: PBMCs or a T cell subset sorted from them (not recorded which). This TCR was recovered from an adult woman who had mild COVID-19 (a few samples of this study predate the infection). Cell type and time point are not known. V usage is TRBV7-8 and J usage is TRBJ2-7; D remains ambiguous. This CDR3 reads CASSLNMGHEQYF. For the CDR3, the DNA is TGTGCCAGCAGCTTAAATATGGGTCACGAGCAGTACTTC.